The rows below give T cell receptor beta chains drawn from one sample of a study of cytomegalovirus exposure and HLA in healthy donors. Sequencing was performed with immunoSEQ multiplex PCR; in TCRdb, only in-frame clones are kept and a portion is missing. Of approximately 150,000 clones listed, more than 60% are singletons. Sequencing was done on a sample of PBMCs. Source of these receptors: a man in his late teens or twenties in good health and CMV-seropositive. CDR3s include the opening cysteine and the closing phenylalanine or tryptophan. The D gene is left open where the match is weak. Clone size is given for some rows only: seen once, a few or many times, or a class if the clone is expanded.

>-|TRBJ2-4|TRBD2|TRBV4-1
CASSQDPGTSGKNIQYF
TGCGCCAGCAGCCAAGATCCCGGGACTAGCGGAAAAAACATTCAGTACTTC
>-|TRBJ2-3|TRBD2|TRBV19
CASSISSGRAGTDTQYF
TGTGCCAGTAGTATTTCTAGCGGGAGGGCCGGCACAGATACGCAGTATTTT
>-|TRBJ1-3|-|TRBV2
CASSGGTYGNTIYF
TGTGCCAGCAGTGGCGGGACGTACGGAAACACCATATATTTT
>-|TRBJ1-5|TRBD1|TRBV30
CAWSIGTGRGNQPQHF
TGTGCCTGGAGTATAGGGACAGGCAGGGGCAATCAGCCCCAGCATTTT
>-|TRBJ2-2|-|TRBV5-4
CASSSPQESRGTGELFF
TGTGCCAGCAGCTCGCCTCAGGAGTCCCGAGGGACCGGGGAGCTGTTTTTT
>-|TRBJ2-7|TRBD1|TRBV7-9
CASSSPEAPGQVSYEQYF
TGTGCCAGCAGCTCCCCCGAGGCCCCGGGACAGGTATCCTACGAGCAGTACTTC
>once|TRBJ2-7|-|TRBV15
CATSRSGAEQYF
TGTGCCACCAGCAGGTCGGGTGCCGAGCAGTACTTC
>-|TRBJ1-2|-|TRBV10-3
CAISRGSLNYGYTF
TGTGCCATCAGTCGAGGGAGTTTGAACTATGGCTACACCTTC
>-|TRBJ2-1|TRBD2|TRBV30
CAWSWGLADYNEQFF
TGTGCCTGGAGTTGGGGACTAGCGGACTACAATGAGCAGTTCTTC
>few|TRBJ2-6|-|TRBV2
CASSGDTATGANVLTF
TGTGCCAGCAGTGGGGACACGGCAACCGGGGCCAACGTCCTGACTTTC
>-|TRBJ2-2|TRBD2|TRBV29-1
CSVQTSGSLFAGELFF
TGCAGCGTTCAGACTAGCGGGAGTCTTTTCGCCGGGGAGCTGTTTTTT
>few|TRBJ2-6|-|TRBV6-5
CASSARISGANVLTF
TGTGCCAGCAGTGCCAGGATCTCTGGGGCCAACGTCCTGACTTTC
>-|TRBJ1-4|TRBD1|TRBV18
CASSPQGANEKLFF
TGTGCCAGCTCACCCCAGGGGGCGAATGAAAAACTGTTTTTT
>-|TRBJ2-2|-|TRBV4-2
CASRAMGELFF
TGTGCCAGCAGGGCAATGGGGGAGCTGTTTTTT
>-|TRBJ2-7|TRBD1|TRBV28
CASSSLFGTDSYEQYF
TGTGCCAGCAGTTCTCTTTTTGGGACAGACTCCTACGAGCAGTACTTC
>-|TRBJ1-1|-|TRBV20-1
CSAIFGAEAFF
TGCAGTGCTATTTTCGGGGCTGAAGCTTTCTTT
>-|TRBJ1-5|-|TRBV7-2
CASSLGPWPSEPQHF
TGTGCCAGCAGCTTGGGCCCTTGGCCCTCTGAGCCCCAGCATTTT
>-|TRBJ2-7|-|TRBV6-1
CASSTSLAYEQYF
TGTGCCAGCAGCACTAGCTTAGCCTACGAGCAGTACTTC
>-|TRBJ2-1|TRBD1|TRBV6-5
CASSSTGDEQFF
TGTGCCAGCAGTTCGACAGGGGATGAGCAGTTCTTC
>-|TRBJ2-7|TRBD1|TRBV7-2
CASNIRDRDHEQYF
TGTGCCAGCAACATCCGGGACAGGGACCACGAGCAGTACTTC
>-|TRBJ2-6|TRBD2|TRBV7-2
CASSLEGSGRVGANVLTF
TGTGCCAGCAGCTTAGAGGGTAGCGGGAGGGTGGGGGCCAACGTCCTGACTTTC
>-|TRBJ1-2|-|TRBV4-1
CASSQDFRGRSNYGYTF
TGCGCCAGCAGCCAAGATTTTAGGGGTCGTTCTAACTATGGCTACACCTTC
>-|TRBJ2-3|-|TRBV7-3
CASSLYTDTQYF
TGTGCCAGCAGCCTATACACAGATACGCAGTATTTT
>few|TRBJ1-2|-|TRBV5-1
CASSPGVGAGTYGYTF
TGCGCCAGCAGCCCAGGCGTGGGGGCTGGGACCTATGGCTACACCTTC
>-|TRBJ2-3|-|TRBV28
CASSPLSRFSTDTQYF
TGTGCCAGCAGTCCCCTATCACGCTTTAGCACAGATACGCAGTATTTT
>-|TRBJ1-5|TRBD1|TRBV30
CAWSGPGQFNQPQHF
TGTGCCTGGAGTGGCCCGGGACAGTTCAATCAGCCCCAGCATTTT
>-|TRBJ2-2|-|TRBV6-1
CATREAPGELFF
TGTGCCACACGGGAAGCCCCCGGGGAGCTGTTTTTT
>-|TRBJ2-7|-|TRBV2
CASQSEGGEQYF
TGTGCCAGTCAATCAGAAGGGGGCGAGCAGTACTTC
>-|TRBJ2-1|TRBD2|TRBV2
CASSEAGLAVNEQFF
TGTGCCAGCAGTGAAGCGGGACTAGCGGTGAATGAGCAGTTCTTC
>-|TRBJ2-7|-|TRBV7-9
CSSSRQNTYEQYF
TGTTCCAGCAGTAGACAGAATACCTACGAGCAGTACTTC
>-|TRBJ2-3|-|TRBV27
CASSSIGGTDTQYF
TGTGCCAGCAGTTCTATAGGGGGCACAGATACGCAGTATTTT
>few|TRBJ2-7|TRBD1|TRBV30
CAYYRGVEQYF
TGTGCCTATTACAGGGGTGTCGAGCAGTACTTC
>-|TRBJ2-7|TRBD2|TRBV11-2
CASSTKTGLANSYEQYF
TGTGCCAGCAGCACAAAGACTGGACTAGCGAACTCCTACGAGCAGTACTTC
>-|TRBJ2-7|TRBD1|TRBV6-6
CASRGDRETYEQYF
TGTGCCAGCAGGGGGGACAGGGAAACCTACGAGCAGTACTTC
>few|TRBJ2-7|TRBD1|TRBV9
CASSVGGTGGGYEQYF
TGTGCCAGCAGCGTGGGAGGGACAGGGGGAGGCTACGAGCAGTACTTC
>-|TRBJ2-5|TRBD2|TRBV2
CASSGGLAGVETQYF
TGTGCCAGCAGTGGGGGACTAGCGGGAGTAGAGACCCAGTACTTC
>-|TRBJ2-7|TRBD2|TRBV9
CASSGGGDRSYEQYF
TGTGCCAGCAGCGGTGGGGGGGACCGCTCCTACGAGCAGTACTTC
>once|TRBJ2-1|TRBD1|TRBV10-1
CASSVSGQGFNEQFF
TGCGCCAGCAGTGTCTCGGGACAGGGCTTCAATGAGCAGTTCTTC
>-|TRBJ2-7|TRBD1|TRBV7-9
CSSSSPGQTYEQYF
TGTTCCAGCAGCTCTCCGGGACAGACCTACGAGCAGTACTTC
>-|TRBJ2-2|TRBD2|TRBV7-2
CASSQPSGSLRGGELFF
TGTGCCAGCAGCCAACCAAGCGGGAGCCTCCGGGGCGGGGAGCTGTTTTTT
>-|TRBJ1-4|-|TRBV7-8
CASSLEHNEKLFF
TGTGCCAGCAGCTTAGAGCATAATGAAAAACTGTTTTTT
>-|TRBJ2-7|TRBD1|TRBV6-1
CASSWDSSYEQYF
TGTGCCAGCAGTTGGGACAGCTCCTACGAGCAGTACTTC
>-|TRBJ1-2|-|TRBV18
CASSTQKAGSDGYTF
TGTGCCAGCTCGACCCAAAAGGCCGGGAGTGATGGCTACACCTTC
>-|TRBJ1-2|TRBD1|TRBV6-4
CARKDRKKDGYTF
TGTGCCAGAAAGGACAGGAAAAAGGATGGCTACACCTTC
>-|TRBJ1-5|-|TRBV18
CASSPSNQVNQPQHF
TGTGCCAGCTCACCGAGTAATCAGGTCAATCAGCCCCAGCATTTT
>few|TRBJ2-7|-|TRBV27
CASSPFRSGSATYEQYF
TGTGCCAGCAGCCCCTTTCGGTCCGGGAGTGCTACCTACGAGCAGTACTTC
>-|TRBJ2-7|-|TRBV27
CASSLSRTVEQYF
TGTGCCAGCAGTTTATCGCGGACTGTCGAGCAGTACTTC
>-|TRBJ2-2|TRBD1|TRBV5-1
CASNRDRVNTGELFF
TGCGCCAGCAACAGGGACAGGGTAAACACCGGGGAGCTGTTTTTT
>-|TRBJ2-4|-|TRBV28
CASGLGGGNIQYF
TGTGCCAGCGGGCTAGGGGGTGGGAACATTCAGTACTTC
>-|TRBJ2-1|-|TRBV27
CASRDFRWFF
TGTGCCAGCAGGGACTTCCGTTGGTTCTTC